Here is one TCR beta chain with its context. The antigen remains undetermined. This sample stems from a study of T cells in narcolepsy. Overall study findings and caveats: Some memory CD4+ repertoires had no autoreactive clone sequences. Reportedly, autoreactive clonotypes were serially detected in patients' blood but not controls'. Comparing one patient's CSF and blood CD4+ clonotypes highlighted HCRT- and TRIB2-specific autoreactive clonotypes.

The CDR3 spans 14 residues. Trimming pared 5 bases from V and 2 bases from J, leaving 13 bases between. Germline values: CDR1 LNHDA, CDR2 SQIVND (reference sequence). Here immunoSEQ multiplex PCR was the method, and the copy in TCRdb shows in-frame clones only, minus some. The data hold about 29,000 clones, with approximately 89% observed a single time. Sequencing was done on a sample of memory (CD45RA-) CD4+ T cells from blood. This clonotype was obtained from a human donor in good health. V and J are TRBV19 and TRBJ2-7; D gene ambiguous. The CDR3 DNA follows: TGTGCCAGTAGTCCTCAGGTCGGCACCTACGAGCAGTACTTC. Translating gives CASSPQVGTYEQYF. The entire variable domain, with the rest obtained from reference TRBV19 and TRBJ2-7, is as follows: DGGITQSPKYLFRKEGQNVTLSCEQNLNHDAMYWYRQDPGQGLRLIYYSQIVNDFQKGDIAEGYSVSREKKESFPLTVTSAQKNPTAFYLCASSPQVGTYEQYFGPGTRLTVT.